These T cell receptor beta chains were read from a single sample in a study of CD4 and CD8 cells across lung adenocarcinoma regions. TCRdb redid the calling of the PCR reads with MiXCR, one entry per CDR3 protein. The sample contains some 8,400 distinct CDR3 sequences, roughly 50% of which appear only once. Sequencing used CD8+ T cells from the center of a lung tumor. The receptor source for this set is a female donor with lung adenocarcinoma. The CD4 and CD8 labels of this study may be unreliable. Both conserved end residues are part of each CDR3. D genes are given only for firm matches. Part of the rows lack a size; the others show once, few, many or a class for expanded clones.

v_call	clone_size	d_call	j_call	cdr3_aa	cdr3_nt
TRBV12-3/TRBV12-4	-	-	TRBJ2-1	CAGSLGRDQETQYF	TGTGCGGGCAGTTTGGGGCGGGACCAAGAGACGCAGTACTTT
TRBV28	-	-	TRBJ1-1	CASSQPTWGTEAFF	TGTGCCAGCAGTCAACCAACCTGGGGCACTGAAGCTTTCTTT
TRBV12-3/TRBV12-4	-	-	TRBJ2-5	CPGTGRGARDIQYF	TGCCCCGGCACGGGGCGGGGAGCCAGAGACATTCAGTACTTT
TRBV7-2	-	-	TRBJ2-7	CASSRTGGSGEQYF	TGTGCCAGCAGCAGGACGGGGGGCTCGGGGGAGCAGTACTTC
TRBV12-3/TRBV12-4	medium-sized	TRBD2	TRBJ2-1	CASSLSPSGGANEQFF	TGTGCCAGCAGTTTATCCCCTAGCGGGGGGGCAAATGAGCAGTTCTTC
TRBV12-3/TRBV12-4	medium-sized	TRBD1	TRBJ2-3	CASNPGGASTDTQYF	TGTGCCAGCAATCCAGGGGGCGCAAGCACAGATACGCAGTATTTT
TRBV6-5	-	-	TRBJ2-1	CASSYQPLDIDEQFF	TGTGCCAGCAGCTACCAACCACTAGATATCGATGAGCAGTTCTTC
TRBV7-2	-	-	TRBJ2-1	CASRVTGEETQFF	TGTGCCAGCAGGGTCACCGGGGAAGAGACCCAGTTCTTC
TRBV6-1	few	TRBD2	TRBJ2-1	CASSRGLAGGGTQFF	TGTGCCAGCAGTCGAGGACTAGCGGGAGGGGGTACGCAGTTCTTC
TRBV7-3	-	-	TRBJ2-7	CRVTGMRAKDMQYF	TGTCGCGTCACGGGGATGAGAGCCAAAGACATGCAGTACTTC